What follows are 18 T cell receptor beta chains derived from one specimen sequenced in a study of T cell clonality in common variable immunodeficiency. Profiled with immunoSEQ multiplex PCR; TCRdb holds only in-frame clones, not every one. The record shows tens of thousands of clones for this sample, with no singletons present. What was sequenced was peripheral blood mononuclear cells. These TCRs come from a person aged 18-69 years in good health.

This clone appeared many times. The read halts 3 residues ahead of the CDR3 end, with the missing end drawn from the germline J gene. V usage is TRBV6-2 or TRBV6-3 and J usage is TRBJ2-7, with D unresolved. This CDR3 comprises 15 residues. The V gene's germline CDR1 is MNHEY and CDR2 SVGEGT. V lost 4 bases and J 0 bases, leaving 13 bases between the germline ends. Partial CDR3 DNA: TGTGCCAGCAGTTTGCGCGCTATAAGCTCCTACGAG. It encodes CASSLRAISSYE. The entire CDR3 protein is CASSLRAISSYEQYF.

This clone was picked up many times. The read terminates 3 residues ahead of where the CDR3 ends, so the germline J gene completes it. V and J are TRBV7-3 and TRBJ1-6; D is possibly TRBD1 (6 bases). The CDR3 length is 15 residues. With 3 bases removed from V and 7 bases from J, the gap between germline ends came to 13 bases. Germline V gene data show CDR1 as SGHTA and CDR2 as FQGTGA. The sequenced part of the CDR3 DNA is TGTGCCAGCAGCTTGGGAGGGGGTGGGAATTCACCC. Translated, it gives CASSLGGGGNSP. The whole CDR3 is CASSLGGGGNSPLHF.

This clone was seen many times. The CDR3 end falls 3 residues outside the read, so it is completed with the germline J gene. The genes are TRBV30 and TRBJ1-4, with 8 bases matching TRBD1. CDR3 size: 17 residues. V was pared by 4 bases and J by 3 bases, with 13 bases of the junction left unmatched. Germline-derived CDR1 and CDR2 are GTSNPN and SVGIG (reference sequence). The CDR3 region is CAWMSTGEILPNEKLFF. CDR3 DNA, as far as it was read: TGTGCCTGGATGTCGACAGGGGAAATACTTCCTAATGAAAAA.

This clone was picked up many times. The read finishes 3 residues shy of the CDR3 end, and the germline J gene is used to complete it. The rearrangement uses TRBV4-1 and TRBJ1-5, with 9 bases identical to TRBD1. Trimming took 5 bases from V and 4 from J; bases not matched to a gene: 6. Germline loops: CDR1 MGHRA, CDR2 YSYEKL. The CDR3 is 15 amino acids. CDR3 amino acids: CASSDLGQGNQPQHF. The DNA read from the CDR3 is TGCGCCAGCAGCGATCTGGGACAGGGAAATCAGCCC.

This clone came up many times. CDR3 sequence reads: CSASVGTDNQPQHF. The covered CDR3 bases are TGCAGTGCTAGCGTCGGGACAGACAATCAGCCC. The genes are TRBV20-1 and TRBJ1-5; 7 bases are a match to TRBD1. The sequence runs out 3 residues before the end of the CDR3; the remainder is reconstructed from the germline J gene. This CDR3 comprises 14 residues. V trimming: 3 bases; J trimming: 3 bases; junction bases outside the gene matches: 5. Germline loops: CDR1 DFQATT, CDR2 SNEGSKA (reference sequence).

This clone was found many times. This CDR3 is CATASGTYNEQFF. The CDR3 DNA, read in part, is TGTGCCACCGCTAGCGGGACCTACAATGAG. The gene calls are TRBV7-6 and TRBJ2-1, with 9 bases lining up with TRBD2. The CDR3 end lies 3 residues beyond the end of the read and is filled in from the germline J gene. J gave up 2 bases and V 10 bases, and 3 bases lay outside the gene matches. The CDR3 consists of 13 residues. Germline assignment: CDR1 SGHVS and CDR2 FNYEAQ.

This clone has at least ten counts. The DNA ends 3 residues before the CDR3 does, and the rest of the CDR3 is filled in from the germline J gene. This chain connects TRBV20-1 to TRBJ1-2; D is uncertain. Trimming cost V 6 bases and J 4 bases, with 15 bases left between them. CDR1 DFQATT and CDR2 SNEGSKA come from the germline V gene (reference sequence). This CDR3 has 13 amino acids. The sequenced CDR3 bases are TGCAGTGCACCGCTACAGACACCCTATGGC. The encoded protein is CSAPLQTPYG. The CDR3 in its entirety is CSAPLQTPYGYTF.

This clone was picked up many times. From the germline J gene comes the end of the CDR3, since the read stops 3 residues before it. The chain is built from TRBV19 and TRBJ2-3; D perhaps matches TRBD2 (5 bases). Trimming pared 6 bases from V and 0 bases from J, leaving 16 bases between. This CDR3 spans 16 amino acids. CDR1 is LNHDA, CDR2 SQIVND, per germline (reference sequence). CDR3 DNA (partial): TGTGCCAGTAGCTTGATGGGTAGCGCTAGCACAGATACG. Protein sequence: CASSLMGSASTDT. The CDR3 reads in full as CASSLMGSASTDTQYF.

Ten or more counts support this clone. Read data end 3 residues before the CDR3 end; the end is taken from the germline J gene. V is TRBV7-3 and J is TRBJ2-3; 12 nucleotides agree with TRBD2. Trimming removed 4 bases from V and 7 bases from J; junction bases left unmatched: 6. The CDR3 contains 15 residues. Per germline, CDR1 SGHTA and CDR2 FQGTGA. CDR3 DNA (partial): TGTGCCAGCAGCTCCCGGACTAGCGGGATTTATACG. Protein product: CASSSRTSGIYT. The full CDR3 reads CASSSRTSGIYTQYF. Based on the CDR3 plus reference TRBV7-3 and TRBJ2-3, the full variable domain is GAGVSQTPSNKVTEKGKYVELRCDPISGHTALYWYRQSLGQGPEFLIYFQGTGAADDSGLPNDRFFAVRPEGSVSTLKIQRTERGDSAVYLCASSSRTSGIYTQYFGPGTRLTVL.

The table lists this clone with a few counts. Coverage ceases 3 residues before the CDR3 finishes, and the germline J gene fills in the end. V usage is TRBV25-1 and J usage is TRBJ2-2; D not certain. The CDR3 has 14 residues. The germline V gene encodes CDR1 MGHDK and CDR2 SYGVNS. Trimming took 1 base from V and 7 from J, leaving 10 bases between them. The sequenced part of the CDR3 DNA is TGTGCCAGCAGTGAATCCCAAAGGGTCGGGGAG. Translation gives CASSESQRVGE. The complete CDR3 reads CASSESQRVGELFF.

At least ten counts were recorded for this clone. The CDR3 DNA, read in part, is TGTGCCAGCAGCTTAGACGGGGGGAAGAATGAG. Translating gives CASSLDGGKNE. In full, the CDR3 is CASSLDGGKNEQFF. This chain joins TRBV7-9 and TRBJ2-1, with TRBD2 matching 7 bases. The read comes to an end 3 residues before the CDR3 does, leaving the germline J gene to fill in the end. CDR3 length equals 14 residues. Germline trimming cut 1 base from V and 7 bases from J; bases unmatched to any gene: 4. The germline gives CDR1 SEHNR, CDR2 FQNEAQ (reference sequence).

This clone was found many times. The CDR3 region is CASSIANRQTDTQYF. CDR3 DNA, as far as it was read: TGTGCCAGTAGTATAGCAAATCGACAGACAGATACG. V gene TRBV19 combines with J gene TRBJ2-3, with a possible D match to TRBD1 (5 bases). From the germline J gene comes the end of the CDR3, since the read stops 3 residues before it. This CDR3 is built from 15 residues. The germline V gene has CDR1 LNHDA and CDR2 SQIVND (reference sequence). V was pared by 1 base and J by 3 bases, with 11 bases between. Supplemented by reference TRBV19 and TRBJ2-3, the full variable domain reads DGGITQSPKYLFRKEGQNVTLSCEQNLNHDAMYWYRQDPGQGLRLIYYSQIVNDFQKGDIAEGYSVSREKKESFPLTVTSAQKNPTAFYLCASSIANRQTDTQYFGPGTRLTVL.

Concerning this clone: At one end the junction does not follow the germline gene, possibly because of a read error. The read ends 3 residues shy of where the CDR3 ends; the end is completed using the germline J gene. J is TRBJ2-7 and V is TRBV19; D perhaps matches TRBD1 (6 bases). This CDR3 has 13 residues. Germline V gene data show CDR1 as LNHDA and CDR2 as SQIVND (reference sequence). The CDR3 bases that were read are TGTGTCAGTAGTCCCCCACGCAGGGGCGAG. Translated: CVSSPPRRGE. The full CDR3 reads CVSSPPRRGEQYF. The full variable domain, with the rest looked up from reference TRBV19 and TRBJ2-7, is DGGITQSPKYLFRKEGQNVTLSCEQNLNHDAMYWYRQDPGQGLRLIYYSQIVNDFQKGDIAEGYSVSREKKESFPLTVTSAQKNPTAFYLCVSSPPRRGEQYFGPGTRLTVT.

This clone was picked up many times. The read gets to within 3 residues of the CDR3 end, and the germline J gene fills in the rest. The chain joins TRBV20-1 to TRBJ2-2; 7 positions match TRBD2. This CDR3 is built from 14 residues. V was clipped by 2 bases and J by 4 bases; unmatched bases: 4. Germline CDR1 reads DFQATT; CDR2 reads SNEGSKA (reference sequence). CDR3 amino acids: CSARPSGVTGELFF. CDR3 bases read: TGCAGTGCTAGACCTAGCGGTGTCACCGGGGAG.

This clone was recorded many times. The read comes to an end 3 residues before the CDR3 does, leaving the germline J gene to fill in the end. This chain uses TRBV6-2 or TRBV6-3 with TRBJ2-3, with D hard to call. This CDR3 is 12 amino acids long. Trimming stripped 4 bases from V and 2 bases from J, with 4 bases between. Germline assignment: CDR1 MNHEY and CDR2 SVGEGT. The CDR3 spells CASSFYTDTQYF. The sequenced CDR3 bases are TGTGCCAGCAGTTTCTACACAGATACG.

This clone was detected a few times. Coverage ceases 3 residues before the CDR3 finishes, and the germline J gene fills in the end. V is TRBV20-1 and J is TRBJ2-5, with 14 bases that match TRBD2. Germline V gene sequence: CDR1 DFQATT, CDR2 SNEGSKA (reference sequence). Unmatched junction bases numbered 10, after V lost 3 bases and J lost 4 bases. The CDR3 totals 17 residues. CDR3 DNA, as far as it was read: TGCAGTGCTAGTAAGACTAGCGGGAGGGCCGGGGGAGAGACC. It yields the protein CSASKTSGRAGGET. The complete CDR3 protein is CSASKTSGRAGGETQYF.

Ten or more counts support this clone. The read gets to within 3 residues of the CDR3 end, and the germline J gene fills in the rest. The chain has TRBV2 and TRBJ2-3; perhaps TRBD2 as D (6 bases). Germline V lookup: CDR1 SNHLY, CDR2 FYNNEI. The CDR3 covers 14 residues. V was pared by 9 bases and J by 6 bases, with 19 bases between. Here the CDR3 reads CASPLVAGRDTQYF. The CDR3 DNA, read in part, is TGTGCCAGTCCTCTGGTCGCGGGGCGGGATACG.

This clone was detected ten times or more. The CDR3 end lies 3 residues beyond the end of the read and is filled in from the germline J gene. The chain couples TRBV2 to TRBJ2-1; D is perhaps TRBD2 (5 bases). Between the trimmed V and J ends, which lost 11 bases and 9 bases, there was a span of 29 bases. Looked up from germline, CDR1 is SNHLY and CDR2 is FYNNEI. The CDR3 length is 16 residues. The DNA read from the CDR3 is TGTGCCCACAACCCTCGTGGCGGGTCCATTGAGGTTGAG. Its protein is CAHNPRGGSIEVE. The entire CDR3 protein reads CAHNPRGGSIEVEQFF.